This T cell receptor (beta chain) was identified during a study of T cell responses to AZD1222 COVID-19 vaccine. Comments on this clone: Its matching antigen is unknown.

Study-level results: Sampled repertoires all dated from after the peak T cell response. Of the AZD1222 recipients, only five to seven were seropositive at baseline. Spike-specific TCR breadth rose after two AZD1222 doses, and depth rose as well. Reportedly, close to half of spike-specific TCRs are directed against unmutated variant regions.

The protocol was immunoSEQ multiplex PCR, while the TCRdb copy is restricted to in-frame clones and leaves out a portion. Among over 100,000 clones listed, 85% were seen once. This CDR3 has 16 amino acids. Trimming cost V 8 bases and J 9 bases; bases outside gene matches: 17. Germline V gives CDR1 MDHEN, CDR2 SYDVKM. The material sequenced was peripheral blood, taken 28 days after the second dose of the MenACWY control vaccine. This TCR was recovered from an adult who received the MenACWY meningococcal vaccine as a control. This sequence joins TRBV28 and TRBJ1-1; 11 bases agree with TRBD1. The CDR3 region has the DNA TGTGCCAGCGGGCGGTCCGGGGGGACAGGGGGTGCTAAAGCTTTCTTT. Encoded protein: CASGRSGGTGGAKAFF.